This is a list of T cell receptor beta chains from one sample in a study of technical replicates of blood from a handful of donors. Repertoires were generated with immunoSEQ multiplex PCR, while TCRdb's copy carries only in-frame clones and drops some. The top ten hold around 0.41% of the sample, which has about 71,000 clones, roughly 89% seen once. Sequenced sample: T cells isolated from PBMCs. The receptors originated from a human donor in good health. The CDR3 runs from the conserved cysteine through the conserved F or W. Fields, in order: D gene, V gene, J gene, clone size, CDR3 protein, CDR3 DNA. The D gene is left open where the match is weak. Part of the rows lack a size; the others show once, few, many or a class for expanded clones.

D gene: .; V gene: TRBV4-1; J gene: TRBJ2-2; clone size: .; CDR3 protein: CASRSPPRTNTGELFF; CDR3 DNA: TGCGCCAGCAGATCCCCCCCGAGAACGAACACCGGGGAGCTGTTTTTT
D gene: .; V gene: TRBV29-1; J gene: TRBJ1-2; clone size: .; CDR3 protein: CSTGQTNFYGYTF; CDR3 DNA: TGCAGCACAGGACAGACAAATTTCTATGGCTACACCTTC
D gene: TRBD2; V gene: TRBV4-3; J gene: TRBJ2-1; clone size: .; CDR3 protein: CASSQEGVEREEQFF; CDR3 DNA: TGCGCCAGCAGCCAAGAAGGGGTCGAGCGGGAAGAGCAGTTCTTC
D gene: .; V gene: TRBV28; J gene: TRBJ2-7; clone size: .; CDR3 protein: CASTGTKEQYF; CDR3 DNA: TGTGCCAGTACAGGGACGAAAGAGCAGTACTTC
D gene: .; V gene: TRBV11-2; J gene: TRBJ2-3; clone size: once; CDR3 protein: CASSLEPGEKSTDTQYF; CDR3 DNA: TGTGCCAGCAGCTTAGAACCGGGGGAGAAAAGCACAGATACGCAGTATTTT
D gene: .; V gene: TRBV6-5; J gene: TRBJ2-1; clone size: .; CDR3 protein: CASSSLLNEQFF; CDR3 DNA: TGTGCCAGCAGTTCCCTCTTAAATGAGCAGTTCTTC
D gene: TRBD2; V gene: TRBV9; J gene: TRBJ2-2; clone size: .; CDR3 protein: CASSVEGIAGGGELFF; CDR3 DNA: TGTGCCAGCAGCGTAGAGGGGATAGCGGGAGGTGGGGAGCTGTTTTTT
D gene: .; V gene: TRBV29-1; J gene: TRBJ2-5; clone size: .; CDR3 protein: CSVVHFVRENEETQYF; CDR3 DNA: TGCAGCGTTGTTCACTTCGTACGGGAGAATGAGGAGACCCAGTACTTC
D gene: .; V gene: TRBV27; J gene: TRBJ1-1; clone size: few; CDR3 protein: CASSFKGHWKSEAFF; CDR3 DNA: TGTGCCAGCAGTTTTAAAGGACACTGGAAATCTGAAGCTTTCTTT
D gene: TRBD1; V gene: TRBV2; J gene: TRBJ2-2; clone size: .; CDR3 protein: CASSLQGMANTGELFF; CDR3 DNA: TGTGCCAGCAGCCTACAGGGGATGGCGAACACCGGGGAGCTGTTTTTT